This entry lists 13 T cell receptor beta chains sequenced from one sample in a study of cytomegalovirus exposure and HLA in healthy donors. The PCR used 60 Vbeta and 13 Jbeta primers. Clones were sequenced by immunoSEQ multiplex PCR, and TCRdb holds only the in-frame ones, with some missing. This table has under 250,000 clones, around 85% appearing once. The sequencing sample was made of PBMCs. These receptors all stem from a human donor in good health.

V gene TRBV11-3 combines with J gene TRBJ2-1, with unresolved D. Trimming left V 0 bases short and J 0 bases short, with 6 bases between. From germline, CDR1 is SGHNT and CDR2 YENEEA. The length of the CDR3 is 15 residues. In DNA form, the CDR3 reads TGTGCCAGCAGCTTAGACGTTAGCTCCTACAATGAGCAGTTCTTC. It codes for CASSLDVSSYNEQFF.

This clone was observed a handful of times. The chain links TRBV28 to TRBJ2-7; 11 nucleotides match TRBD2. The CDR3 runs to 14 residues. Germline lookup yields CDR1 MDHEN and CDR2 SYDVKM. J lost 1 base, V lost 5 bases, and 1 base had no gene match. CDR3 sequence reads: CASSPSGGSYEQYF. In DNA, the CDR3 is TGTGCCAGCAGTCCTAGCGGGGGGTCCTACGAGCAGTACTTC.

This clone was recorded once. This chain uses TRBV9 with TRBJ1-1; weak D call: TRBD1 (5 bases). CDR1 is SGDLS, CDR2 YYNGEE, per germline. Trimming removed 1 base at V and 4 bases at J, with 11 bases between. This CDR3 has 14 amino acids. CDR3: CASSVTPGGTEAFF. The CDR3 nucleotides read TGTGCCAGCAGCGTAACCCCCGGGGGCACTGAAGCTTTCTTT.

The J gene is TRBJ2-1, the V gene TRBV5-6, with TRBD1 matching 11 bases. Trimming took 7 bases from V and 7 from J; bases not matched to a gene: 7. The germline CDR1 and CDR2 sequences are SGHDT and YYEEEE. This CDR3 comprises 14 residues. CDR3 in amino acids: CASPWGTGGNEQFF. The CDR3 coding sequence is TGTGCCAGCCCCTGGGGGACAGGGGGAAATGAGCAGTTCTTC.

The chain employs TRBV19 and TRBJ2-2; D call uncertain. Germline CDR1 reads LNHDA; CDR2 reads SQIVND (reference sequence). This CDR3 region has 13 residues. V lost 3 bases and J 6 bases, leaving 8 bases between the germline ends. CDR3 sequence reads: CASSIAESGELFF. The CDR3 DNA reads TGTGCCAGTAGTATCGCGGAATCCGGGGAGCTGTTTTTT.

The chain uses TRBV7-6 and TRBJ1-2, with D possibly matching TRBD1 (6 bases). The CDR3 runs to 16 residues. V lost 5 bases and J lost 5, with 21 bases in between. Germline assignment: CDR1 SGHVS and CDR2 FNYEAQ. The CDR3 is CASSKITGSLSYGYTF. The CDR3 nucleotides read TGTGCCAGCAGCAAGATAACAGGGTCCTTGTCTTATGGCTACACCTTC.

The rearrangement joins TRBV7-2 to TRBJ1-5; D is unclear. V lost 6 bases to trimming and J lost 5 bases, with 8 bases between them. This CDR3 has 12 residues. Germline-derived CDR1 and CDR2 are SGHTA and FQGNSA. The CDR3 DNA follows: TGTGCCAGCAGAAGAGGAGATCAGCCCCAGCATTTT. As protein: CASRRGDQPQHF.

J is TRBJ1-5 and V is TRBV15; D is unclear. Trimming took 0 bases from V and 1 from J, leaving 13 bases between them. This CDR3 spans 17 amino acids. Germline V gives CDR1 LNHNV, CDR2 YYDKDF (reference sequence). The CDR3 bases are TGTGCCACCAGCAGAGAGGGTCGGGTCGCAAGCAATCAGCCCCAGCATTTT. Residues: CATSREGRVASNQPQHF.

The J gene is TRBJ2-5, the V gene TRBV5-6; D perhaps matches TRBD1 (6 bases). V was trimmed by 2 bases and J by 2 bases, leaving 10 bases between them. The CDR3 contains 14 residues. CDR1 and CDR2 (germline): SGHDT, YYEEEE. This chain's CDR3 is CASSLPGHQETQYF. In DNA, the CDR3 is TGTGCCAGCAGCTTACCGGGACATCAAGAGACCCAGTACTTC.

V usage is TRBV5-8 and J usage is TRBJ2-1; 12 nucleotides align to TRBD2. The CDR3 is made up of 18 amino acids. The trim removed 0 bases at V and 5 bases at J, leaving 9 bases unmatched. From germline, CDR1 is SGHTS and CDR2 YDEGEE. CDR3 in DNA: TGTGCCAGCAGCTTGGGCGGGCTAGCGGGAGGGCCCCACAATGAGCAGTTCTTC. Translating it yields CASSLGGLAGGPHNEQFF.

The V and J genes are TRBV2 and TRBJ2-1, with a tentative D call TRBD2 (6 bases). Trimming took 6 bases from V and 0 from J, leaving 9 bases between them. The germline gives CDR1 SNHLY, CDR2 FYNNEI. The CDR3 has 14 amino acids. CDR3 in DNA: TGTGCCAGCAGACCGACTAGCTCCTACAATGAGCAGTTCTTC. Translating it yields CASRPTSSYNEQFF. Full variable domain (remainder filled in from reference TRBV2 and TRBJ2-1): EPEVTQTPSHQVTQMGQEVILRCVPISNHLYFYWYRQILGQKVEFLVSFYNNEISEKSEIFDDQFSVERPDGSNFTLKIRSTKLEDSAMYFCASRPTSSYNEQFFGPGTRLTVL.

V is TRBV4-1 and J is TRBJ2-2; D is perhaps TRBD2 (5 bases). The germline V gene encodes CDR1 MGHRA and CDR2 YSYEKL. There are 17 residues in the CDR3. V dropped 0 bases and J dropped 10 bases, with 21 bases sitting between them. This CDR3 reads CASSQDVGLATPAELFF. For the CDR3, the DNA is TGCGCCAGCAGCCAAGATGTAGGGCTAGCTACTCCGGCGGAGCTGTTTTTT.

This clone was counted only a few times. V and J are TRBV9 and TRBJ2-1; 8 bases map to TRBD2. CDR1 and CDR2 (germline): SGDLS, YYNGEE. J gave up 3 bases and V 3 bases, and 5 bases lay outside the gene matches. This CDR3 contains 15 residues. In nucleotides, the CDR3 is TGTGCCAGCAGCGCAGCGGGAGTAGGCTACAATGAGCAGTTCTTC. Its protein product is CASSAAGVGYNEQFF.